The rows below give T cell receptor beta chains drawn from one sample of a study of OX40 agonist ivuxolimab in advanced cancers. The assay was immunoSEQ multiplex PCR, and TCRdb's table has in-frame clones only and misses some. The data contain 71,000 or so clones, about 93% of them seen just once; the ten biggest clones take up less than 8%. Sequencing was performed on CD4+ or CD8+ T cells sorted from blood, taken in a trial of the OX40 agonist ivuxolimab. The receptors were gathered from an adult with an advanced solid tumor such as melanoma, head and neck, liver or kidney cancer. Both conserved end residues are part of each CDR3. The D gene is left open where the match is weak. The size of a clone is reported for some rows only, either as once, few or many, or as a class for expanded clones.

j_call d_call clone_size v_call cdr3_nt cdr3_aa
TRBJ1-2 TRBD1 . TRBV6-1 TGTGCCAGCAGATCCGGGACAGGGGATGGATATGGCTACACCTTC CASRSGTGDGYGYTF
TRBJ2-4 . . TRBV14 TGTGCCAGCAGCCAACTAGCGTACCCAAGGATTCAGTACTTC CASSQLAYPRIQYF
TRBJ1-5 TRBD1 . TRBV28 TGTGCCAGCAGTCTCGACAGGGTTGGTCAGCCCCAGCATTTT CASSLDRVGQPQHF
TRBJ1-2 . . TRBV14 TGTGCCAGCAGCCCGCATGGTAGGGCGGAAGGCTACACCTTC CASSPHGRAEGYTF
TRBJ1-1 TRBD1 . TRBV9 TGTGCCAGCAGCGAACCCGGGACAGGGGACCTGAACACTGAAGCTTTCTTT CASSEPGTGDLNTEAFF
TRBJ2-5 TRBD1 . TRBV27 TGTGCCAGCAGTTTACGACAGGGCTCGTACCAAGAGACCCAGTACTTC CASSLRQGSYQETQYF
TRBJ1-5 . . TRBV11-2 TGTGCCAGCAGCTTATTTGAGGCGCAGCCCCAGCATTTT CASSLFEAQPQHF
TRBJ1-1 TRBD1 . TRBV10-1 TGCGCCAGCAGGGTGGACAGGGGGATGAACACTGAAGCTTTCTTT CASRVDRGMNTEAFF
TRBJ2-7 . . TRBV10-2 TGCGCCAGCAGTGAGGGGGGATTCTCCTACGAGCAGTACTTC CASSEGGFSYEQYF
TRBJ2-7 . . TRBV29-1 TGCAGCGCAAAAATCGACCGGAACGAGCAGTACTTC CSAKIDRNEQYF
TRBJ2-1 . . TRBV27 TGTGCCAGCAGCTGGGGGAATGAGCAGTTCTTC CASSWGNEQFF
TRBJ2-7 . . TRBV27 TGTGCCAGCAGTTTGAGAAGGGGGGGTATCGTCTACGAGCAGTACTTC CASSLRRGGIVYEQYF
TRBJ1-2 . . TRBV7-9 TGTGCCAGCAGCTGGGGGAACTATGGCTACACCTTC CASSWGNYGYTF
TRBJ1-1 . . TRBV27 TGTGCCAGCAGTTTTCGAGGGGTCACTGAAGCTTTCTTT CASSFRGVTEAFF
TRBJ2-7 . . TRBV27 TGTGCCAGCAGTTTATCCCTGACGCAGACCTACGAGCAGTACTTC CASSLSLTQTYEQYF
TRBJ2-7 TRBD2 once TRBV27 TGTGCCAGCAGTTACACAGCGGGAGGGGACTACGAGCAGTACTTC CASSYTAGGDYEQYF
TRBJ2-7 TRBD1 . TRBV27 TGTGCCAGCAGTTTAGACAGGGGGAGCTCCTACGAGCAGTACTTC CASSLDRGSSYEQYF
TRBJ1-2 . . TRBV4-1 TGCGCCAGCAGCCTTGAATACACTAACTATGGCTACACCTTC CASSLEYTNYGYTF
TRBJ2-7 . . TRBV10-1 TGCGCCAGCAGTGAGGGCAACGAGCAGTACTTC CASSEGNEQYF
TRBJ1-2 . once TRBV6-1 TGTGCCAGCAGTGAAGATATACCGGACGCTTATGGCTACACCTTC CASSEDIPDAYGYTF
TRBJ2-3 . . TRBV4-1 TGCGCCAGCAGCCAAGATAACCCGGATAGGGATACGCAGTATTTT CASSQDNPDRDTQYF
TRBJ1-1 . . TRBV4-1 TGCGCCAGCAGCCAAGCCCGGACGCCCGATGAAGCTTTCTTT CASSQARTPDEAFF
TRBJ1-1 . . TRBV7-9 TGTGCCAGCAGCTGGGACGGGGGCACTGAAGCTTTCTTT CASSWDGGTEAFF
TRBJ2-3 TRBD1 . TRBV27 TGTGCCAGCAGTGCCGGGACAGGTTCAAGAGATACGCAGTATTTT CASSAGTGSRDTQYF
TRBJ2-7 TRBD2 . TRBV6-5 TGTGCCAGCAGTTACTCTAGCGGGAGCTCCTACGAGCAGTACTTC CASSYSSGSSYEQYF
TRBJ1-6 . . TRBV5-1 TGCGCCAGCGCCTCGGAGGGAGAAGCGGAATCACCCCTCCACTTT CASASEGEAESPLHF